This TCR beta chain was identified during a study of blood T cell repertoires in COVID-19. Seattle's cohort entered during active infection and was followed longitudinally. This CDR3 has 15 amino acids. J was trimmed by 2 bases and V by 10 bases; bases with no gene match: 8. Germline values: CDR1 ENHRY, CDR2 SYGVKD. Generated by immunoSEQ multiplex PCR, the TCRdb table keeps only in-frame clones and is missing some. The sample carries about 89,000 clones, roughly 74% recorded once. V gene TRBV10-3 combines with J gene TRBJ2-6; TRBD1 matches at 7 bases. This receptor was identified in a man aged 65-85 years with COVID-19, enrolled during active disease. Sequencing used peripheral blood. The CDR3 sequence is CASRQGEAGANVLTF. In DNA form, the CDR3 reads TGTGCCAGCCGACAGGGTGAGGCTGGGGCCAACGTCCTGACTTTC.